This T cell receptor (beta chain) came from a study of T cell repertoires in cytomegalovirus infection. Study summary: Indicated by public TCR beta signatures were CMV infection and matching HLA type.

V shed 2 bases and J 3 bases; nucleotides not matched to a gene: 5. Germline V gene sequence: CDR1 MDHEN, CDR2 SYDVKM. This CDR3 is built from 17 residues. The sample holds many counts of this clonotype. The antigen is unknown. TCRdb re-derived calls from the reads in MiXCR, one entry per CDR3 protein. Among around 260,000 distinct CDR3 sequences listed, approximately 9% were seen once. General study points: There were HLA-C-restricted CMV-specific TCR beta clonotypes dominating the ex vivo response. Cumulative public TCR beta family frequency identified carriers of CMV plus the relevant HLA.

The sequenced material came from PBMCs. The sequence derives from a human donor in good health (CMV status not recorded). Some clones in this sample may be carry-over from other donors' samples. V is TRBV28 and J is TRBJ2-7, with 15 positions matching TRBD2. CDR3 amino acids: CASSLPGLAGGNYEQYF. The CDR3 region has the DNA TGTGCCAGCAGTTTACCGGGACTAGCGGGGGGAAACTACGAGCAGTACTTC.